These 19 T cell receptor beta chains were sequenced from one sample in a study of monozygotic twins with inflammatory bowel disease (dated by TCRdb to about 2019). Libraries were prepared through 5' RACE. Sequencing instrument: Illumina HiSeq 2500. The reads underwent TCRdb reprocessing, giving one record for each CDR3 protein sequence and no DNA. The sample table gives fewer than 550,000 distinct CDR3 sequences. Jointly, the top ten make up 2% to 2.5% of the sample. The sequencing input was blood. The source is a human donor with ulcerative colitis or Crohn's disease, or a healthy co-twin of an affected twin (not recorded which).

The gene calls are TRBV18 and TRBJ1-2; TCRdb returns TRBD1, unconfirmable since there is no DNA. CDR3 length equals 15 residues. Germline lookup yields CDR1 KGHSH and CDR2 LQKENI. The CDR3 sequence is CASSPAGSDWYGYTF. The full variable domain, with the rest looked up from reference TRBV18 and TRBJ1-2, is NAGVMQNPRHLVRRRGQEARLRCSPMKGHSHVYWYRQLPEEGLKFMVYLQKENIIDESGMPKERFSAEFPKEGPSILRIQQVVRGDSAAYFCASSPAGSDWYGYTFGSGTRLTVV.

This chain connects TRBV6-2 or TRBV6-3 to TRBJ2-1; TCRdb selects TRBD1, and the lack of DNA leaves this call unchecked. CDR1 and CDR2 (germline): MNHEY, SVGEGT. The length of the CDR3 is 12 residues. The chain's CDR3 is CAIYKRGAGQFF.

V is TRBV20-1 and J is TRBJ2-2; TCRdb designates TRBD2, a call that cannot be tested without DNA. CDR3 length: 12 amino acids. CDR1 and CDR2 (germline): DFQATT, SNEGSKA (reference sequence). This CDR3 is CSVTGRVGELFF.

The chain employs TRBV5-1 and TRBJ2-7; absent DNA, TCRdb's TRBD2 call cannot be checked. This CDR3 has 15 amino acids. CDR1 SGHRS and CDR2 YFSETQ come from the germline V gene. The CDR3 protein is CASSRGTSGLYEQYF. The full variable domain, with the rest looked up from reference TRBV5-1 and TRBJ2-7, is KAGVTQTPRYLIKTRGQQVTLSCSPISGHRSVSWYQQTPGQGLQFLFEYFSETQRNKGNFPGRFSGRQFSNSRSEMNVSTLELGDSALYLCASSRGTSGLYEQYFGPGTRLTVT.

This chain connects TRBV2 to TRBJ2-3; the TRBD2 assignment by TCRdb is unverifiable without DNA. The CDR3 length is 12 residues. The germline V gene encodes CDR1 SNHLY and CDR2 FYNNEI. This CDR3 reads CASGTLADTQYF.

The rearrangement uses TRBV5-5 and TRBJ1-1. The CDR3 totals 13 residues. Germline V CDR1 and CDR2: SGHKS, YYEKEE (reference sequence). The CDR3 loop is CASSGKPNTEAFF.

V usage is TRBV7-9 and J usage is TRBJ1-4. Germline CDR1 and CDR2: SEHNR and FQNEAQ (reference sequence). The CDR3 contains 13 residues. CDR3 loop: CAGQIKSDEKLFF.

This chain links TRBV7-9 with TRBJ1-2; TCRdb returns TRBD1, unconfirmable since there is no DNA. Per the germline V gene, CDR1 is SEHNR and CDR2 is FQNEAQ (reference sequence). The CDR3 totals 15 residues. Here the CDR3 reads CASSLSGVLNYGYTF. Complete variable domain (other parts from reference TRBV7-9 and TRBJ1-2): DTGVSQNPRHKITKRGQNVTFRCDPISEHNRLYWYRQTLGQGPEFLTYFQNEAQLEKSRLLSDRFSAERPKGSFSTLEIQRTEQGDSAMYLCASSLSGVLNYGYTFGSGTRLTVV.

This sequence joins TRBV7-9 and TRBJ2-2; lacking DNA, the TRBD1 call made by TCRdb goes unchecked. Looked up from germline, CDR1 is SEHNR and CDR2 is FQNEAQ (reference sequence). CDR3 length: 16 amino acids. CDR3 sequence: CASSLDSGVHTGELFF.

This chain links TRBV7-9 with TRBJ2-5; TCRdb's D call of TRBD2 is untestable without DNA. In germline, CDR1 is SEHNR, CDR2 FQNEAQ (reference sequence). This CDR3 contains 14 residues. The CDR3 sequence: CVSSIIAGVETQYF.

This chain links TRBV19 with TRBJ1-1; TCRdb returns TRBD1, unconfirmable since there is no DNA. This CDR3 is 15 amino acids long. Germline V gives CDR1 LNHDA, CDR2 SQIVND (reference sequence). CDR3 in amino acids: CASSMWAGRGTEAFF.

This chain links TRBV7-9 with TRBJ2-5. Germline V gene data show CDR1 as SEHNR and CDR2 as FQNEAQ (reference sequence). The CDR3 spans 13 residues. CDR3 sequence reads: CASSRLVWETQYF.

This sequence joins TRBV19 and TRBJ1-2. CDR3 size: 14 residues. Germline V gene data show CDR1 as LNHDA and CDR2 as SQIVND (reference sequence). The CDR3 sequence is CASSIGKIQNGYTF.

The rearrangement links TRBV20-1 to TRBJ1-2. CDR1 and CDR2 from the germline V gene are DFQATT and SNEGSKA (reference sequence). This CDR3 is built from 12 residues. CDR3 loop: CSARDHIDGYTF.

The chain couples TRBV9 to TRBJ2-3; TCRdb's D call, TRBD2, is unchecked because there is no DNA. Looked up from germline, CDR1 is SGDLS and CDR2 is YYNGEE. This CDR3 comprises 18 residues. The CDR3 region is CASSVEGLAGHSTDTQYF.

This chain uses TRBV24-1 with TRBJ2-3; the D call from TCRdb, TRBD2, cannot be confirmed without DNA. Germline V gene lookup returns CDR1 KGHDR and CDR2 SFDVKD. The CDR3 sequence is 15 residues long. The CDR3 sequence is CATSARGGVTDTQYF.

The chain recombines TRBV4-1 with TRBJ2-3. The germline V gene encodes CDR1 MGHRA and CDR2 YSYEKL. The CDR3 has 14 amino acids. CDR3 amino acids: CASSQDLMTDTQYF.

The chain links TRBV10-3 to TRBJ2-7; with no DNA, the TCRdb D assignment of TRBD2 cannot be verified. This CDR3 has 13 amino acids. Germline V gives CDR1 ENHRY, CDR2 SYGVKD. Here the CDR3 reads CAISSGTDYEQYF.

Here the CDR3 reads CASSLVGAGTRTQYF. The chain links TRBV5-5 to TRBJ2-5; TCRdb gives TRBD1 as the D gene, but with no DNA this cannot be confirmed. This CDR3 comprises 15 residues. Germline values: CDR1 SGHKS, CDR2 YYEKEE (reference sequence).